This TCR beta chain derives from a study of cytomegalovirus exposure and HLA in healthy donors. Study conclusions and caveats: Confirmation in vitro established that three CMV-associated chains were specific for CMV antigens. Within the approximately 110 validation repertoires, first-cohort TCR clusters tended to co-occur, according to a later analysis. The authors enumerated over 150 TCR beta chains as linked to cytomegalovirus.

CDR1 and CDR2 (germline): MNHNY, SVGAGI (reference sequence). The CDR3 is 14 residues long. J lost 6 bases, V lost 4 bases, and 8 bases had no gene match. The count of this clone is one. Its target is not known. Libraries were prepared by immunoSEQ multiplex PCR; TCRdb keeps only in-frame clonotypes and omits some of them. The table includes 150,000 to 200,000 clones, 80% to 90% detected once. The chain has TRBV6-6 and TRBJ1-1; 7 bases line up with TRBD1. Sequenced sample: PBMCs. The origin of this receptor is a woman aged 25 to 39 in good health and CMV-seronegative. The CDR3 DNA is TGTGCCAGCAGTTCCGGGACAGTGGGCGCTGAAGCTTTCTTT. It is translated as CASSSGTVGAEAFF.